These 7 T cell receptor beta chains were sequenced from one sample in a study of blood T cell repertoires in COVID-19. Produced via immunoSEQ multiplex PCR; TCRdb's table is partial and in-frame only. The sample records nearly 350,000 clones, over 70% being singletons. The sequenced sample consisted of peripheral blood. The receptor source for this set is a young man with active or convalescent COVID-19.

This chain links TRBV12-3 or TRBV12-4 with TRBJ2-3; 7 bases agree with TRBD2. V dropped 1 base and J dropped 6; count of bases not matched to a gene: 1. CDR3 size: 13 residues. The CDR3 here is CASSLDGRDTQYF. CDR3 bases: TGTGCCAGCAGTTTAGACGGGAGGGATACGCAGTATTTT.

The table lists this clone with a count of one. The CDR3 is CASSPRTGRAKNIQYF. CDR3 DNA sequence: TGTGCCAGCAGCCCCAGGACAGGAAGGGCCAAAAACATTCAGTACTTC. The gene calls are TRBV9 and TRBJ2-4, with TRBD1 matching over 7 bases. V shed 4 bases, J shed 1 base, and the junction held 8 bases outside the gene matches. CDR3 length: 16 amino acids. Germline V gene data show CDR1 as SGDLS and CDR2 as YYNGEE.

The genes are TRBV6-6 and TRBJ2-1; D not resolved. CDR1 and CDR2 (germline): MNHNY, SVGAGI (reference sequence). The CDR3 spans 13 residues. V was shortened by 5 bases and J by 10 bases, with 15 bases between the two germline ends. The CDR3 loop reads CASSPRLAWEQFF. As DNA, the CDR3 is TGTGCCAGCAGTCCTCGACTGGCATGGGAGCAGTTCTTC.

V and J are TRBV6-2 or TRBV6-3 and TRBJ2-7, with 8 bases aligning to TRBD1. The CDR3 runs 14 residues. Trimming cost V 3 bases and J 7 bases; bases outside gene matches: 8. Germline CDR1 MNHEY, CDR2 SVGEGT. Written as DNA, the CDR3 is TGTGCCAGCAGTTATATCCAGGGGGCGCGGGAGCAGTACTTC. Its translation: CASSYIQGAREQYF.

Comments on this clone: Other nucleotide sequences from this sample produce the same CDR3. The chain links TRBV7-3 to TRBJ2-1; 7 positions match TRBD2. Germline V gene data show CDR1 as SGHTA and CDR2 as FQGTGA. Trimming took 5 bases from V and 4 from J; bases not matched to a gene: 2. CDR3 length equals 13 residues. CDR3 amino acids: CASSAGVYNEQFF. Written as DNA, the CDR3 is TGTGCCAGCAGCGCGGGGGTTTACAATGAGCAGTTCTTC.

The chain employs TRBV7-2 and TRBJ1-1, with D unclear. This CDR3 spans 14 amino acids. Germline CDR1 SGHTA, CDR2 FQGNSA. V shed 1 base and J shed 6 bases, with 12 bases lying between them. In DNA, the CDR3 is TGTGCCAGCAGCTTAGTGTCGTCGAGCCCTGAAGCTTTCTTT. Translating it yields CASSLVSSSPEAFF.

CDR3 in DNA: TGTGCCAGCAGCCCTAATCACCAGGGGGGCTACGAGCAGTACTTC. Its protein product is CASSPNHQGGYEQYF. The gene calls are TRBV5-5 and TRBJ2-7, with D tentatively TRBD1 (7 bases). Germline V gives CDR1 SGHKS, CDR2 YYEKEE (reference sequence). The ends were cut back, 4 bases at V and 3 bases at J, with 17 bases in the middle. The CDR3 is 15 amino acids. Full variable domain (outside the CDR3, taken from reference TRBV5-5 and TRBJ2-7): DAGVTQSPTHLIKTRGQQVTLRCSPISGHKSVSWYQQVLGQGPQFIFQYYEKEERGRGNFPDRFSARQFPNYSSELNVNALLLGDSALYLCASSPNHQGGYEQYFGPGTRLTVT.